This T cell receptor (beta chain) derives from a study of T cells after yellow fever vaccination. Overall study findings and caveats: Only a small proportion of the clonotypes turned up in both the CD4 and the CD8 compartments, likely arising from convergent recombination. Boosting was followed by the reappearance of most primary-vaccination clones (about 97% CD4, about 90% CD8).

The authors made TCR cDNA by 5'RACE template switching, adding a universal primer site and UMIs. TCRdb ran MiXCR on the 5' RACE reads and lists one entry per CDR3 protein. The data show more than 300,000 distinct CDR3 sequences, roughly a tenth seen once. Germline CDR1 and CDR2: DFQATT and SNEGSKA (reference sequence). The CDR3 length is 11 residues. The V end lost 6 bases, the J end lost 5 bases, and 10 bases lay between the germline ends. Concerning this clonotype: What it recognizes is unknown.

The chain joins TRBV20-1 to TRBJ1-2, with D unclear. The specimen comprised CD4+ T cells sorted from PBMCs, sampled 45 days after the yellow fever booster vaccination. This TCR was sampled from a man between 18 and 35 years old who received the YFV17D yellow fever vaccine. In DNA form, the CDR3 reads TGCAGTGCCACTGGACGATATGGCTACACCTTC. It translates to CSATGRYGYTF.